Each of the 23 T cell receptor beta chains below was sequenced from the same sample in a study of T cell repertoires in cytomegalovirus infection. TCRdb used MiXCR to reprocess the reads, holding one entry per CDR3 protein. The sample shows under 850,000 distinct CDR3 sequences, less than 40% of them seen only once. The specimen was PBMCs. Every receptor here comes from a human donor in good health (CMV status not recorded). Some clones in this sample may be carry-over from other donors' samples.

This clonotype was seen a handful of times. Here the CDR3 reads CASSARGLGDSPLHF. CDR3 coding DNA: TGTGCCAGCAGCGCCAGGGGGCTGGGGGATTCACCCCTCCACTTT. The chain links TRBV9 to TRBJ1-6, with 8 bases matching TRBD1. The CDR3 spans 15 residues. The V gene end was trimmed by 3 bases and the J gene end by 8 bases; junction bases not matched to a gene: 7. The germline V gene has CDR1 SGDLS and CDR2 YYNGEE.

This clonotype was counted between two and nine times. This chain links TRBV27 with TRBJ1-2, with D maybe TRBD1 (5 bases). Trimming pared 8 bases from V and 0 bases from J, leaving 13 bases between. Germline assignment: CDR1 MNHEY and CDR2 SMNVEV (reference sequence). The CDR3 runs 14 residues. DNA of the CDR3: TGTGCCAGCGGATTTAGGGGAGCTAACTATGGCTACACCTTC. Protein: CASGFRGANYGYTF.

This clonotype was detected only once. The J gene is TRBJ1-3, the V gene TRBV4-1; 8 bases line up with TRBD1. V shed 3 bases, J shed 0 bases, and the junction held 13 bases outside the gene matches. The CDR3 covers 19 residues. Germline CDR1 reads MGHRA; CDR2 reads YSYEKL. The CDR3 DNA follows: TGCGCCAGCAGCCAGCGAATTACAGGACAGGGACTCTCTGGAAACACCATATATTTT. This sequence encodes CASSQRITGQGLSGNTIYF.

The CDR3 loop reads CSAMGAGGPAEQFF. The CDR3 DNA sequence: TGCAGTGCTATGGGGGCGGGAGGGCCCGCGGAGCAGTTCTTC. The chain recombines TRBV20-1 with TRBJ2-1; 9 positions agree with TRBD2. V lost 4 bases and J lost 10; bases outside the gene matches: 11. CDR1 is DFQATT, CDR2 SNEGSKA, per germline (reference sequence). The CDR3 totals 14 residues.

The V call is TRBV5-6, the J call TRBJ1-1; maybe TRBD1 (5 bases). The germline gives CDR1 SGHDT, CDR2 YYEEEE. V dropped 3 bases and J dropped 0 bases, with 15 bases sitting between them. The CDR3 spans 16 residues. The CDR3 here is CASSWGSAGVNTEAFF. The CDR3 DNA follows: TGTGCCAGCAGCTGGGGGTCGGCCGGAGTGAACACTGAAGCTTTCTTT.

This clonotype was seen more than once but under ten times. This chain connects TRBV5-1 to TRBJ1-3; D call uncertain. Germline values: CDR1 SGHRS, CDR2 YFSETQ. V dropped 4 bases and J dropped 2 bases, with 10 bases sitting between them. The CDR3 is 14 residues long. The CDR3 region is CASSPNSAGNTIYF. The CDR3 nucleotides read TGCGCCAGCAGCCCCAATTCGGCTGGAAACACCATATATTTT.

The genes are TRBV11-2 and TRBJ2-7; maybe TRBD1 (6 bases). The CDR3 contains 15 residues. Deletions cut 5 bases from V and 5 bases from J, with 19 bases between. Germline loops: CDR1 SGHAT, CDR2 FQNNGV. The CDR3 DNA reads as TGTGCCAGCAGCAATAGGGGGACCCGCTATCACGAGCAGTACTTC. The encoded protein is CASSNRGTRYHEQYF.

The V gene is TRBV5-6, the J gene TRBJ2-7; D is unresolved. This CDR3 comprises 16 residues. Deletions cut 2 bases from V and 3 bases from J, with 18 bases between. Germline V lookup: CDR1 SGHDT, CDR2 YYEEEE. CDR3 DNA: TGTGCCAGCAGCTTTGCCCCCCCTCGGACGGACTACGAGCAGTACTTC. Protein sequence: CASSFAPPRTDYEQYF.

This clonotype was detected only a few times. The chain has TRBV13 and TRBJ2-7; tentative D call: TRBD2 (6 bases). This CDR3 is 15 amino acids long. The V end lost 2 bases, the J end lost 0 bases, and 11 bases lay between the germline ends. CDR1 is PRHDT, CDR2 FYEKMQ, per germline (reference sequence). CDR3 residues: CASSLRWRDSYEQYF. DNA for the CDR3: TGTGCCAGCAGCTTACGTTGGCGGGACTCCTACGAGCAGTACTTC.

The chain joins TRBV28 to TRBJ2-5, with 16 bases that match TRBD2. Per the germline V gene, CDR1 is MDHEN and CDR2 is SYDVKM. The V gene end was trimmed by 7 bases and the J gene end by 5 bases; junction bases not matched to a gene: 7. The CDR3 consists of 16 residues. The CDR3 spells CASTKGTSGGGETQYF. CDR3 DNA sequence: TGTGCCAGCACCAAGGGGACTAGCGGGGGGGGGGAGACCCAGTACTTC.

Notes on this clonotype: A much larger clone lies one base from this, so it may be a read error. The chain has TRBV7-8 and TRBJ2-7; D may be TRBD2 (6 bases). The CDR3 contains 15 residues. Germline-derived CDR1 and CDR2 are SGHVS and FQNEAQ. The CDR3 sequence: CASCLGRDPSYEQYF. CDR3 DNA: TGTGCCAGCTGCTTAGGGCGGGATCCCTCCTACGAGCAGTACTTC.

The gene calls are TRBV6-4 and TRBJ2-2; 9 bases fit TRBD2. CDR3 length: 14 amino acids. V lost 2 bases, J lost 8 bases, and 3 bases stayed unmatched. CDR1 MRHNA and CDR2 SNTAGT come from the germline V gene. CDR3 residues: CASSDDGLAGELFF. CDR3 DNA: TGTGCCAGCAGTGACGACGGACTAGCGGGGGAGCTGTTTTTT.

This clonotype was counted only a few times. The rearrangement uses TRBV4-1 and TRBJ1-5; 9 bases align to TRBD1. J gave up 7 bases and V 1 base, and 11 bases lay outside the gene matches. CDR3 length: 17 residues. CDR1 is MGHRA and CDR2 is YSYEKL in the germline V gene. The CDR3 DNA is TGCGCCAGCAGCCAAGGAGAGCACAGGGGGCGAGGGCAGCCCCAGCATTTT. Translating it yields CASSQGEHRGRGQPQHF.

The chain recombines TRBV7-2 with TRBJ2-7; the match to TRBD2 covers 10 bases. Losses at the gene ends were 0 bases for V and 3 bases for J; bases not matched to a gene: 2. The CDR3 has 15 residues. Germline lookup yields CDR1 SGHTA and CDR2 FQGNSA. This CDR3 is CASSLATSGNYEQYF. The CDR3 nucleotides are TGTGCCAGCAGCTTAGCTACTAGCGGGAACTACGAGCAGTACTTC.

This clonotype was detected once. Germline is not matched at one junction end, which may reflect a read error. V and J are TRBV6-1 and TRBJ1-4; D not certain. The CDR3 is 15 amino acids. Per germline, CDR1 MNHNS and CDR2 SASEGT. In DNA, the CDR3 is TGTGCCAGCACCACATACGTTGCAACTAATGAAAAAATGTTTTTT. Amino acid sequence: CASTTYVATNEKMFF.

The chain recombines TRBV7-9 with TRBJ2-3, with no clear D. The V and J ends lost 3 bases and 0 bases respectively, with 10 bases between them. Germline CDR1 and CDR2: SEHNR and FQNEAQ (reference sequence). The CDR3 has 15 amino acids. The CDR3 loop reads CASSFGHPSTDTQYF. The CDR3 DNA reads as TGTGCCAGCAGCTTCGGGCACCCTAGCACAGATACGCAGTATTTT.

The CDR3 bases are TGCAGTGCTAGTGAGGGGGGGGCCAAAAACATTCAGTACTTC. Amino acid sequence: CSASEGGAKNIQYF. The chain joins TRBV20-1 to TRBJ2-4; D may be TRBD2 (7 bases). The CDR3 consists of 14 residues. The germline gives CDR1 DFQATT, CDR2 SNEGSKA (reference sequence). Trimming shortened V by 3 bases and J by 1 base, and 10 bases separated the two germline ends.

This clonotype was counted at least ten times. CDR3 sequence (DNA): TGTGCCAGCAGTGCACTCGACAGGGGAGGCGAGCAGTACTTC. The encoded protein is CASSALDRGGEQYF. V and J are TRBV6-1 and TRBJ2-7, with 8 bases aligning to TRBD1. The V segment lost 4 bases and the J segment 6 bases; nucleotides outside the gene matches: 8. The CDR3 extends over 14 amino acids. Germline V lookup: CDR1 MNHNS, CDR2 SASEGT.

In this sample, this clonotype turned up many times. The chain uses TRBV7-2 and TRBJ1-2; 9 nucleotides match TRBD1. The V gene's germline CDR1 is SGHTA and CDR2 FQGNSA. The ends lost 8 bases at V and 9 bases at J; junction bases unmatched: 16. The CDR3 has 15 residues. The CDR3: CASGRGVTGGASYTF. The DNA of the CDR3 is TGTGCCAGCGGACGGGGGGTTACAGGGGGCGCGAGCTACACCTTC.

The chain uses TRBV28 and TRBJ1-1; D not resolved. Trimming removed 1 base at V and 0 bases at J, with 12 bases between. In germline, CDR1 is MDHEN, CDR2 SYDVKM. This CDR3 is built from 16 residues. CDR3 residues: CASSLSTVVMNTEAFF. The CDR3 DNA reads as TGTGCCAGCAGTTTATCCACAGTAGTTATGAACACTGAAGCTTTCTTT.

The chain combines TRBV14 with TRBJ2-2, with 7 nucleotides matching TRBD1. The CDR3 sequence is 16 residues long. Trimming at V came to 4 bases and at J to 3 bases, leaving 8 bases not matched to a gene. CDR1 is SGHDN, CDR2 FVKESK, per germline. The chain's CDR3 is CASSPRQGVDTGELFF. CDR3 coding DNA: TGTGCCAGCAGCCCGCGACAGGGAGTGGACACCGGGGAGCTGTTTTTT.

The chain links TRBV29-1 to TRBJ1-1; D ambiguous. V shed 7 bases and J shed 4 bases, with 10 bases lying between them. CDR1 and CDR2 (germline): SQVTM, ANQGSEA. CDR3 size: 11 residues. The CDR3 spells CSALPGTEAFF. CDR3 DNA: TGCAGCGCCCTCCCAGGCACTGAAGCTTTCTTT.

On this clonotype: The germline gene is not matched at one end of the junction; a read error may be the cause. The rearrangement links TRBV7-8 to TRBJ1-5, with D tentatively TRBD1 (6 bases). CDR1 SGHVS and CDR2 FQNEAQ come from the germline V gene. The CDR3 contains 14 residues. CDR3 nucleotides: TGTGCCAGCAGCTTAACTGTGTGGGGGGGGCCCCAGCAATTT. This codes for CASSLTVWGGPQQF. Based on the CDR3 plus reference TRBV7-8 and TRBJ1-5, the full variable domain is GAGVSQSPRYKVAKRGQDVALRCDPISGHVSLFWYQQALGQGPEFLTYFQNEAQLDKSGLPSDRFFAERPEGSVSTLKIQRTQQEDSAVYLCASSLTVWGGPQQFGDGTRLSIL.